This TCR beta chain originates from a study of blood T cell repertoires in COVID-19. The repertoire was sequenced with immunoSEQ multiplex PCR; TCRdb's copy has only in-frame clones and lacks some. The sample yields roughly 72,000 clones, 75% to 85% seen once. The sample comprised peripheral blood. This clonotype was sampled from a man in his 70s who had recovered from COVID-19.

The CDR3: CASSVKGQREAFF. DNA for the CDR3: TGTGCCAGCAGTGTTAAAGGACAGAGGGAAGCTTTCTTT. The chain couples TRBV25-1 to TRBJ1-1; the D gene is possibly TRBD1 (6 bases). Per germline, CDR1 MGHDK and CDR2 SYGVNS. The CDR3 covers 13 residues. Trimming left V 4 bases short and J 8 bases short, with 14 bases between.